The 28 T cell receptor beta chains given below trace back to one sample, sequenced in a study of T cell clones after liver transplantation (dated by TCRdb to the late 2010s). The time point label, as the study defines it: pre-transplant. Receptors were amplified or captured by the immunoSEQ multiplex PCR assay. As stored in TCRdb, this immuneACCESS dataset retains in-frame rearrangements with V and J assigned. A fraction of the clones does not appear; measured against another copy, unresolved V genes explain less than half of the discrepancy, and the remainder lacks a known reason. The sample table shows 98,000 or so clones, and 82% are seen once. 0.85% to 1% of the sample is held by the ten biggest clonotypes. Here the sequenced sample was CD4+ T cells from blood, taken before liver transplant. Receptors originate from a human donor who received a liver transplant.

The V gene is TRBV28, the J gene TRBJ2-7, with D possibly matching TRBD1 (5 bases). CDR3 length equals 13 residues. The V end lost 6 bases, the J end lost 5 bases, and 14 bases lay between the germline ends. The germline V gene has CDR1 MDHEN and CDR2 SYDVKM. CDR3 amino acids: CASSMGQLDEQYF. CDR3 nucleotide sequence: TGTGCCAGCAGCATGGGGCAGTTGGACGAGCAGTACTTC.

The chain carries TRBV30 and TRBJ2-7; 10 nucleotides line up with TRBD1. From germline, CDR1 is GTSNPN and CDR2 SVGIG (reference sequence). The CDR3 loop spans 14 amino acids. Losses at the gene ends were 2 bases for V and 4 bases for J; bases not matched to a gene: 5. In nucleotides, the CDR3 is TGTGCCTGGAGTACCGGGGACAGGGGATACGAGCAGTACTTC. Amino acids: CAWSTGDRGYEQYF.

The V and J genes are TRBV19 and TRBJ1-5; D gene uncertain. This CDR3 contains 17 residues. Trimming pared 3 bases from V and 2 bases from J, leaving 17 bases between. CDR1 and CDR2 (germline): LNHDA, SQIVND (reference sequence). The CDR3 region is CASSISHWVSGNQPQHF. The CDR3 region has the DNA TGTGCCAGTAGTATTTCACATTGGGTGAGTGGCAATCAGCCCCAGCATTTT.

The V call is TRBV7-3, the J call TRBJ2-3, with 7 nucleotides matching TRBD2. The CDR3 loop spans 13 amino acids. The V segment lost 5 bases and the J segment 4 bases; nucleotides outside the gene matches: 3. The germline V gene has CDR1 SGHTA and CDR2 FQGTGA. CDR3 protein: CASSLLAADTQYF. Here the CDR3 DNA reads TGTGCCAGCAGCCTGCTAGCGGCAGATACGCAGTATTTT.

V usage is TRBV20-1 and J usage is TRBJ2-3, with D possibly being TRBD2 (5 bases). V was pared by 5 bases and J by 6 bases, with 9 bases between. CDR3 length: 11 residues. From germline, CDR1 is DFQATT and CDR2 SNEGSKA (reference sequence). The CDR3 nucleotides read TGCAGTGCTGGAAGAGGGGATACGCAGTATTTT. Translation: CSAGRGDTQYF.

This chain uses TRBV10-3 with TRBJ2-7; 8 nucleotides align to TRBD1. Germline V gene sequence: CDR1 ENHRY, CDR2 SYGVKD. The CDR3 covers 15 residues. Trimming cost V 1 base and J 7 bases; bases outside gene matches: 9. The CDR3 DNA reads TGTGCCATCAGTGAGTTCGGACAGGGTACCCAAGAGCAGTACTTC. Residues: CAISEFGQGTQEQYF.

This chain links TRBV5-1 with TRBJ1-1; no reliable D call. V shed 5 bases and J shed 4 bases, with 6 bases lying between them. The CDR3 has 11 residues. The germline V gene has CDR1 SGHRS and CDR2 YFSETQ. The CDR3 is CASREGTEAFF. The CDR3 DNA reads TGCGCCAGCAGGGAGGGCACTGAAGCTTTCTTT.

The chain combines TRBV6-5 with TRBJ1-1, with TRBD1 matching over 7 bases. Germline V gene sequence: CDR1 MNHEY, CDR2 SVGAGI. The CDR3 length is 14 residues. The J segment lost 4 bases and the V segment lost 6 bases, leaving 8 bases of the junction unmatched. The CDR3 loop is CASRVRGKGTEAFF. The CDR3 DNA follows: TGTGCCAGCAGGGTCAGGGGGAAGGGCACTGAAGCTTTCTTT.

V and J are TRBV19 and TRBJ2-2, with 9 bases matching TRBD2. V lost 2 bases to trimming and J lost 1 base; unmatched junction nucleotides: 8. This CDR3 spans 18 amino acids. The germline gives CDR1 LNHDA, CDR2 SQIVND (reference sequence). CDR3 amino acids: CASSIKLAAGGNTGELFF. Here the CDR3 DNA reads TGTGCCAGTAGTATAAAACTGGCAGCGGGGGGGAACACCGGGGAGCTGTTTTTT. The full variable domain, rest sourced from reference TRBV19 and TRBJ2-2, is DGGITQSPKYLFRKEGQNVTLSCEQNLNHDAMYWYRQDPGQGLRLIYYSQIVNDFQKGDIAEGYSVSREKKESFPLTVTSAQKNPTAFYLCASSIKLAAGGNTGELFFGEGSRLTVL.

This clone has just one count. CDR3 bases: TGTGCCAGCAGCTCCACAGGGACCACTGAAGCTTTCTTT. It yields the protein CASSSTGTTEAFF. The chain couples TRBV7-9 to TRBJ1-1; possibly TRBD1 for D (6 bases). Germline V CDR1 and CDR2: SEHNR, FQNEAQ (reference sequence). The germline V and J ends were trimmed by 4 bases and 4 bases, with 10 bases remaining between them. The CDR3 is made up of 13 amino acids.

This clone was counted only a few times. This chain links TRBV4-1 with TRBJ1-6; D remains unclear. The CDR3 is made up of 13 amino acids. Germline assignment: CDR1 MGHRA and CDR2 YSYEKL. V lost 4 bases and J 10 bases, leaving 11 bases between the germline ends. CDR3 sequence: CASSPTMRSPLHF. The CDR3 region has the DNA TGCGCCAGCAGCCCAACCATGAGGTCACCCCTCCACTTT.

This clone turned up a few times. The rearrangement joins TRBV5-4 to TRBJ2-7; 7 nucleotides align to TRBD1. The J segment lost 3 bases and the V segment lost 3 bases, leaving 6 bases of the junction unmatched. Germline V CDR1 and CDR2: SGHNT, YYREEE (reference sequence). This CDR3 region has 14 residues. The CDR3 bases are TGTGCCAGCAGCTCGCCGGGACAGAACTACGAGCAGTACTTC. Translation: CASSSPGQNYEQYF.

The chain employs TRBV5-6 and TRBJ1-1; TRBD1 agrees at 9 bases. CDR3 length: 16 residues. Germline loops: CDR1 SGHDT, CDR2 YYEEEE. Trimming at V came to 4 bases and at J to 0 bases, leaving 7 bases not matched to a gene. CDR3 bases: TGTGCCAGCAGCACAGGGACAGGGCGTGTGAACACTGAAGCTTTCTTT. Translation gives CASSTGTGRVNTEAFF.

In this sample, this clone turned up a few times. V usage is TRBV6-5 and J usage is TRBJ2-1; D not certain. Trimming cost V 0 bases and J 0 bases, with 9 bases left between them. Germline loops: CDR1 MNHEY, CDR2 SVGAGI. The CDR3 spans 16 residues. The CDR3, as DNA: TGTGCCAGCAGTTACTCGAGGCTAGGCTCCTACAATGAGCAGTTCTTC. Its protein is CASSYSRLGSYNEQFF.

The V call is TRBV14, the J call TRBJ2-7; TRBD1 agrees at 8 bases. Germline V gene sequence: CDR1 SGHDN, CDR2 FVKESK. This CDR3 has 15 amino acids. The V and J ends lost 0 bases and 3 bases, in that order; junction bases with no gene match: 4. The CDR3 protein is CASSQDGDRFYEQYF. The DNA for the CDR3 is TGTGCCAGCAGCCAAGACGGGGACAGGTTCTACGAGCAGTACTTC. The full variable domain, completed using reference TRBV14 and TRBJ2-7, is EAGVTQFPSHSVIEKGQTVTLRCDPISGHDNLYWYRRVMGKEIKFLLHFVKESKQDESGMPNNRFLAERTGGTYSTLKVQPAELEDSGVYFCASSQDGDRFYEQYFGPGTRLTVT.

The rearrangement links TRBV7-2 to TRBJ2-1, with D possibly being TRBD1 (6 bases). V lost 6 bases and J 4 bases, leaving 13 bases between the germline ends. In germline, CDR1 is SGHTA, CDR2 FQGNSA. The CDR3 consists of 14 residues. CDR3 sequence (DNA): TGTGCCAGCAGTAACCTTAGGGGGTACAATGAGCAGTTCTTC. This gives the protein CASSNLRGYNEQFF.

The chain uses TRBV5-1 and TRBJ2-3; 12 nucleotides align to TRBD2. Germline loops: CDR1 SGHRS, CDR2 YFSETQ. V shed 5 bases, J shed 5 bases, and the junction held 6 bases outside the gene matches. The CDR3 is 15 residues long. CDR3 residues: CASRRLAGEGDTQYF. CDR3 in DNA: TGCGCCAGCAGACGACTAGCGGGAGAGGGAGATACGCAGTATTTT.

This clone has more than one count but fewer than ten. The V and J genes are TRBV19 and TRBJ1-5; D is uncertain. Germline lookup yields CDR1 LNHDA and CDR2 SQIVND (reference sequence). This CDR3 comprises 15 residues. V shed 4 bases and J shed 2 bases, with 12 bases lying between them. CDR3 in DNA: TGTGCCAGTAGTACCGACTCGGGAGGCAATCAGCCCCAGCATTTT. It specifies CASSTDSGGNQPQHF.

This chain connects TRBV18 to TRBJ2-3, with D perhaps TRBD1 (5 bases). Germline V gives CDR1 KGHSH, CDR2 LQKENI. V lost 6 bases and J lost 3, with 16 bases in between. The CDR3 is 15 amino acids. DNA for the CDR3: TGTGCCAGCTCGCAGAGACAGAAAAGTACAGATACGCAGTATTTT. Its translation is CASSQRQKSTDTQYF.

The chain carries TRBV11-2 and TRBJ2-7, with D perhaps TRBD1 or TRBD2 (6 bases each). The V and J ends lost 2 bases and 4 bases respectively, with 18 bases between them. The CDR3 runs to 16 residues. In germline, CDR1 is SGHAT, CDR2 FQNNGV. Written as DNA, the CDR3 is TGTGCCAGCAGCTTAAGTTGGGGGGCTCCCACTTACGAGCAGTACTTC. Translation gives CASSLSWGAPTYEQYF.

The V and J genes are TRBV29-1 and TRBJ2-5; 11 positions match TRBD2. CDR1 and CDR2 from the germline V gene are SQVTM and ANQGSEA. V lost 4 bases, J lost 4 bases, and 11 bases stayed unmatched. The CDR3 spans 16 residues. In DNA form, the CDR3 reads TGCAGCGTTGGGGGGCTAGCGGGAGGTGTCGGAGAGACCCAGTACTTC. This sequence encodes CSVGGLAGGVGETQYF.

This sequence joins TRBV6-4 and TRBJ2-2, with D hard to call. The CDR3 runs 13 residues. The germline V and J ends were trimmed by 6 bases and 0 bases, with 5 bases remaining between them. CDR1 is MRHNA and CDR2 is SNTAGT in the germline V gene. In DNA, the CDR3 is TGTGCCAGCAGCGCAGCGAACACCGGGGAGCTGTTTTTT. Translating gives CASSAANTGELFF.

In nucleotides, the CDR3 is TGTGCCAGCAGTGCCCCGGGGGACAGGGGTGCCAAAAACATTCAGTACTTC. This translates into CASSAPGDRGAKNIQYF. This chain links TRBV6-1 with TRBJ2-4, with 10 bases that match TRBD1. The CDR3 runs 17 residues. Losses at the gene ends were 4 bases for V and 1 base for J; bases not matched to a gene: 7. CDR1 is MNHNS, CDR2 SASEGT, per germline.

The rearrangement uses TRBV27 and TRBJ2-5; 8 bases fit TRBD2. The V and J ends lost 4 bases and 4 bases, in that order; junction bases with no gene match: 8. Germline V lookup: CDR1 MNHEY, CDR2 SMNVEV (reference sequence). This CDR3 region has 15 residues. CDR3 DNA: TGTGCCAGCAGTTGGGCCCGGGAGGGCGGAGAGACCCAGTACTTC. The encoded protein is CASSWAREGGETQYF.

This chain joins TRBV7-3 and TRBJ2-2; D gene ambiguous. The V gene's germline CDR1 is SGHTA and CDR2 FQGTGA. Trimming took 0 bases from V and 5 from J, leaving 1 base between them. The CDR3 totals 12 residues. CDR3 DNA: TGTGCCAGCAGCTTAACAACCGGGGAGCTGTTTTTT. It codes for CASSLTTGELFF. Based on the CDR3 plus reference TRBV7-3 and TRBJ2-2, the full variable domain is GAGVSQTPSNKVTEKGKYVELRCDPISGHTALYWYRQSLGQGPEFLIYFQGTGAADDSGLPNDRFFAVRPEGSVSTLKIQRTERGDSAVYLCASSLTTGELFFGEGSRLTVL.

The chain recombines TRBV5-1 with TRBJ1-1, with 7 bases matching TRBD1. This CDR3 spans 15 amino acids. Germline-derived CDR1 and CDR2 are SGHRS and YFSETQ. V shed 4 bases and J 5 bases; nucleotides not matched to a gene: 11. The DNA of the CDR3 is TGCGCCAGCAGCGATGAGAGGGGGCTGGGAACTGAAGCTTTCTTT. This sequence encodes CASSDERGLGTEAFF.

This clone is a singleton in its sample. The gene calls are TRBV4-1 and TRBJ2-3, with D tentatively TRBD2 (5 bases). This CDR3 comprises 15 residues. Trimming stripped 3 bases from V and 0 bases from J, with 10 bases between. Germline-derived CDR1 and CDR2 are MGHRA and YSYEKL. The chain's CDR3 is CASSQEGLSTDTQYF. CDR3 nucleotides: TGCGCCAGCAGCCAGGAAGGACTTAGCACAGATACGCAGTATTTT.

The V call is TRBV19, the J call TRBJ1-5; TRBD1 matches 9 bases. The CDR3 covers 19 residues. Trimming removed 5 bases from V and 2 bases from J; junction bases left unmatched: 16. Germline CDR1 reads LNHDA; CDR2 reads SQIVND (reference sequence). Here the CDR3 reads CASSSSRDRARLGNQPQHF. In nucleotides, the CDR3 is TGTGCCAGTAGTTCGTCCCGGGACAGGGCTCGGTTGGGCAATCAGCCCCAGCATTTT.